This TCR beta chain was observed in a study of T cell responses to AZD1222 COVID-19 vaccine. The CDR3 loop spans 15 amino acids. The V gene lost 5 bases and the J gene lost 0 bases, with 14 bases spanning the gap. CDR1 MGHRA and CDR2 YSYEKL come from the germline V gene. Some clones are missing from TCRdb's copy, which holds only in-frame ones; the method was immunoSEQ multiplex PCR. The data contain about 130,000 clones, about 94% of them singletons. A remark on this clone: Its specificity is not known.

Study-wide findings and caveats: Scientists sampled the repertoires only once the peak T cell response had passed. Nearly half of the spike-specific TCRs reportedly recognize variant regions that carry no mutations.

The material sequenced was peripheral blood, taken on day 0 of AZD1222 vaccination. The receptor's source is an adult in good health. This chain links TRBV4-1 with TRBJ2-7; D is possibly TRBD1 or TRBD2 (5 bases each). The CDR3 reads CASSFGTASSYEQYF. CDR3 coding DNA: TGCGCCAGCAGCTTCGGGACGGCTAGCTCCTACGAGCAGTACTTC.